Sequencing of this T cell receptor (beta chain) was carried out in a study of T cell responses to AZD1222 COVID-19 vaccine. V lost 11 bases and J lost 0, with 13 bases in between. CDR3 size: 14 residues. CDR1 and CDR2 from the germline V gene are SEHNR and FQNEAQ (reference sequence). Libraries were prepared by immunoSEQ multiplex PCR; TCRdb keeps only in-frame clonotypes and omits some of them. The data show under 150,000 clones, approximately 90% seen once. Remarks on this clone: Its target is unknown.

Study conclusions and caveats: Regions 160-218 and 743-854 dominated among vaccine-associated CD4 TCRs spanning spike. It should be noted that donors were predominantly white British and more often female, and clonal diversity was possibly underestimated. Scientists sampled the repertoires only once the peak T cell response had passed.

The source material was peripheral blood, sampled on day 0 of AZD1222 vaccination. The genes are TRBV7-9 and TRBJ2-2, with D possibly being TRBD1 (6 bases). This receptor was taken from an adult in good health. Here the CDR3 reads CAPEGEPNTGELFF. The CDR3, as DNA: TGTGCCCCCGAGGGGGAGCCGAACACCGGGGAGCTGTTTTTT.